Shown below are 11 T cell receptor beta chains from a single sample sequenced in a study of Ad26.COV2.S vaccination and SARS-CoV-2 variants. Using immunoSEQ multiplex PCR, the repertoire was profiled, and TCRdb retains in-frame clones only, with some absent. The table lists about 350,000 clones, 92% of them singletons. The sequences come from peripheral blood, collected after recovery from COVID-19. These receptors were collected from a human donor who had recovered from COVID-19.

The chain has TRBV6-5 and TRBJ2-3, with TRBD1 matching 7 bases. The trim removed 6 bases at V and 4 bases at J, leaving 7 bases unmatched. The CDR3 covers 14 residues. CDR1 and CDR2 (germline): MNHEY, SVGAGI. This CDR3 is CASSPEGAPDTQYF. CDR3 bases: TGTGCCAGCAGCCCCGAGGGGGCCCCAGATACGCAGTATTTT.

Here the CDR3 DNA reads TGTGCCATCAGTGGGGGACTAGCGGGGGATACCTCCTACAATGAGCAGTTCTTC. Encoded protein: CAISGGLAGDTSYNEQFF. The chain employs TRBV10-3 and TRBJ2-1, with 14 bases matching TRBD2. The germline gives CDR1 ENHRY, CDR2 SYGVKD. With V trimmed by 4 bases and J by 0 bases, 5 bases remained unmatched. This CDR3 is 18 amino acids long.

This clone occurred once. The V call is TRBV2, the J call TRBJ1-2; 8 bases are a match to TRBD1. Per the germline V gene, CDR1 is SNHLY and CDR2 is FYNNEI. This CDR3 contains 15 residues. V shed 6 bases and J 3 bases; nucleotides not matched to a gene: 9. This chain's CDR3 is CASRLQDRADYGYTF. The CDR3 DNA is TGTGCCAGCAGGCTGCAGGACAGGGCCGACTATGGCTACACCTTC.

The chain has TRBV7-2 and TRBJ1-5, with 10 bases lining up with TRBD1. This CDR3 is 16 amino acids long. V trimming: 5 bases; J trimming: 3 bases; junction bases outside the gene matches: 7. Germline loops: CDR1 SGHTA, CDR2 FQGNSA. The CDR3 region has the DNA TGTGCCAGCAGCCCCGAGGACAGGGGGGACAATCAGCCCCAGCATTTT. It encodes CASSPEDRGDNQPQHF.

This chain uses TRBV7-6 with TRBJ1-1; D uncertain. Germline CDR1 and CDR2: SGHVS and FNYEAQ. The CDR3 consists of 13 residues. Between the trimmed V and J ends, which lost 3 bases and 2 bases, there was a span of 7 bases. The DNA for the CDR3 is TGTGCCAGCAGCTTCACAGATAACACTGAAGCTTTCTTT. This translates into CASSFTDNTEAFF.

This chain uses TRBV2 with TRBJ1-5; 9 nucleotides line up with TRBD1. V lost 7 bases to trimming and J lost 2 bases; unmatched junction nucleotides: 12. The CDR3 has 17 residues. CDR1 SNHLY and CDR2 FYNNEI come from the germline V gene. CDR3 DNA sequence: TGTGCCAGCACAGAGGACAGGGGTGGAGGTGGCAATCAGCCCCAGCATTTT. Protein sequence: CASTEDRGGGGNQPQHF.

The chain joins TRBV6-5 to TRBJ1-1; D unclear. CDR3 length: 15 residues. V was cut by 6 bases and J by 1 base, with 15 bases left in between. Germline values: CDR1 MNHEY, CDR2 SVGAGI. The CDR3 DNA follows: TGTGCCAGCAGATTAACCCGGGCCCCGAACACTGAAGCTTTCTTT. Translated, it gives CASRLTRAPNTEAFF.

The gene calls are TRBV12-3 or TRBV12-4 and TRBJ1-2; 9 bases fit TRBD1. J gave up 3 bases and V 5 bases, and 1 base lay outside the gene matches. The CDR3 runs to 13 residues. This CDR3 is CASSRQGDYGYTF. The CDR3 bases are TGTGCCAGCAGTCGACAGGGGGACTATGGCTACACCTTC.

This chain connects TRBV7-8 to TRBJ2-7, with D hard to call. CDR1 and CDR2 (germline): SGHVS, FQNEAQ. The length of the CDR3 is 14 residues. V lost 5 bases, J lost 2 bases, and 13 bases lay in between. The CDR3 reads CASSALALAYEQYF. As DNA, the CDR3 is TGTGCCAGCAGCGCACTGGCGTTGGCCTACGAGCAGTACTTC.

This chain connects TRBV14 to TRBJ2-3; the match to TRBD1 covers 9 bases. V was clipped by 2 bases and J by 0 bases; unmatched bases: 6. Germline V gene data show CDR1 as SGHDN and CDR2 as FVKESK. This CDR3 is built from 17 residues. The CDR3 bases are TGTGCCAGCAGCCAAACCGGGACAGGGAAGAGCACAGATACGCAGTATTTT. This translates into CASSQTGTGKSTDTQYF.

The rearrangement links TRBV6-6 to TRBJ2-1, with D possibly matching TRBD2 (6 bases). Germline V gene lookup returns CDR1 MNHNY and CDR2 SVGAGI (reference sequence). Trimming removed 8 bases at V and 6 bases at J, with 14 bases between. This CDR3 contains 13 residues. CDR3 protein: CASLGRDSNEQFF. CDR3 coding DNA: TGTGCCAGCCTCGGGCGGGATAGCAATGAGCAGTTCTTC.